This TCR beta chain originates from a study of response to subunit inactivated influenza vaccine. Study conclusions and caveats: Authors suggested seasonal influenza vaccinations each recruit few new T cells.

One entry per CDR3 protein, called by TCRdb with MiXCR from the RT-PCR reads. This sample has 500,000 to 600,000 distinct CDR3 sequences, with about 15% found just once. As concerns this clonotype: Its specificity is unknown.

CDR1 SQVTM and CDR2 ANQGSEA come from the germline V gene. This CDR3 has 16 amino acids. Trimming left V 1 base short and J 4 bases short, with 16 bases between. The TCR sequence derives from a man in his fifties or sixties who received an inactivated influenza vaccine. V and J are TRBV29-1 and TRBJ2-2; D call uncertain. The source was CD4+ T cells sorted from PBMCs, collected around 25 months after vaccination. The CDR3 loop is CSVEGAVGKLTGELFF. DNA for the CDR3: TGCAGCGTTGAAGGGGCGGTAGGCAAACTCACCGGGGAGCTGTTTTTT.